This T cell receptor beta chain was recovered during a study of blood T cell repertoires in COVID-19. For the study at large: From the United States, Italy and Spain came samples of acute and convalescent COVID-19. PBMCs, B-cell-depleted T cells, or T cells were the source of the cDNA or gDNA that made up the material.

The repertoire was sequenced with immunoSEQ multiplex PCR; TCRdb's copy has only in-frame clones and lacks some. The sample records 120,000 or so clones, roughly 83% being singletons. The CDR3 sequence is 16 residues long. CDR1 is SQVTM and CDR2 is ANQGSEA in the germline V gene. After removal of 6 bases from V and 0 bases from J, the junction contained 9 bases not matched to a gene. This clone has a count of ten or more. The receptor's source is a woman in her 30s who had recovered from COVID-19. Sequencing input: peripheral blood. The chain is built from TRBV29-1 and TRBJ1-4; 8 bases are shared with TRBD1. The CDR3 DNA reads TGCAGCGTGGCGACCGGACAGGGTGCAACTAATGAAAAACTGTTTTTT. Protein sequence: CSVATGQGATNEKLFF.